A single sample gave rise to the 18 T cell receptor beta chains below, sequenced in a study of blood T cell repertoires in COVID-19 (dated by TCRdb to 2018 to 2021). Library method: the immunoSEQ multiplex PCR assay. TCRdb took over this immuneACCESS table, retaining in-frame rearrangements with V and J assigned. Such tables are incomplete; in checked studies, under half of the missing clones stem from an unresolved V gene, and the remainder is unexplained. The sample contains more than 200,000 clones, around 84% of them found a single time. Together, the top ten hold more than 9% of the sample. Source material: peripheral blood. The receptors derive from a woman older than 75 with COVID-19, enrolled during active disease.

V and J are TRBV7-3 and TRBJ2-1; D is ambiguous. CDR1 and CDR2 from the germline V gene are SGHTA and FQGTGA. The CDR3 runs to 13 residues. Trimming removed 3 bases at V and 5 bases at J, with 8 bases between. CDR3 protein: CASSFTVNNEQFF. In DNA form, the CDR3 reads TGTGCCAGCAGCTTTACAGTTAACAATGAGCAGTTCTTC.

This clone has a handful of counts. CDR3 DNA sequence: TGTGCCAGCACGGCGCAGGTCACAGGGTCACCCCTCCACTTT. Its translation is CASTAQVTGSPLHF. V usage is TRBV28 and J usage is TRBJ1-6; the D gene is possibly TRBD1 (6 bases). The germline gives CDR1 MDHEN, CDR2 SYDVKM. The CDR3 consists of 14 residues. V was cut by 7 bases and J by 10 bases, with 17 bases left in between.

This sequence joins TRBV15 and TRBJ2-3, with 10 bases that match TRBD2. The V gene's germline CDR1 is LNHNV and CDR2 YYDKDF (reference sequence). Trimming removed 3 bases from V and 5 bases from J; junction bases left unmatched: 8. The CDR3 covers 16 residues. CDR3 DNA sequence: TGTGCCACCAGCAGGCGGGGGGTAGCGGGGGGAGATACGCAGTATTTT. Its translation: CATSRRGVAGGDTQYF.

The J gene is TRBJ2-7, the V gene TRBV10-3, with D perhaps matching TRBD2 (7 bases). Germline values: CDR1 ENHRY, CDR2 SYGVKD. V was pared by 9 bases and J by 3 bases, with 21 bases between. The CDR3 contains 15 residues. CDR3 in amino acids: CAIKRGGGGDYEQYF. DNA for the CDR3: TGTGCCATTAAAAGAGGTGGAGGGGGGGACTACGAGCAGTACTTC.

In this sample, this clone turned up once. V is TRBV5-1 and J is TRBJ2-7; no firm D call. Trimming removed 4 bases from V and 0 bases from J, with 5 bases in between. CDR1 SGHRS and CDR2 YFSETQ come from the germline V gene. The CDR3 contains 12 residues. In nucleotides, the CDR3 is TGCGCCAGCAGCACAAACTCCTACGAGCAGTACTTC. Protein: CASSTNSYEQYF. Drawing the rest from reference TRBV5-1 and TRBJ2-7, the complete variable domain is KAGVTQTPRYLIKTRGQQVTLSCSPISGHRSVSWYQQTPGQGLQFLFEYFSETQRNKGNFPGRFSGRQFSNSRSEMNVSTLELGDSALYLCASSTNSYEQYFGPGTRLTVT.

The chain combines TRBV5-1 with TRBJ2-7; the D gene is possibly TRBD2 (6 bases). The CDR3 totals 15 residues. The germline gives CDR1 SGHRS, CDR2 YFSETQ. The DNA for the CDR3 is TGCGTCGAGCGACCTAAGGGAGGTAACGAGCACGAGCAGTACGTC. Translating it yields CVERPKGGNEHEQYV.

The chain links TRBV6-1 to TRBJ2-7; D not certain. Germline V CDR1 and CDR2: MNHNS, SASEGT. V shed 1 base and J shed 6 bases, with 10 bases lying between them. CDR3 size: 13 residues. CDR3 DNA: TGTGCCAGCAGTGAAGTTACTAACCCCGAGCAGTACTTC. It is translated as CASSEVTNPEQYF.

The chain is built from TRBV7-9 and TRBJ1-2, with TRBD1 as a possible D gene (6 bases). Looked up from germline, CDR1 is SEHNR and CDR2 is FQNEAQ (reference sequence). Trimming left V 5 bases short and J 2 bases short, with 21 bases between. CDR3 length equals 17 residues. The CDR3 bases are TGTGCCAGCAGCCCCCAGGGGACACCCAATGAAAACTATGGCTACACCTTC. This translates into CASSPQGTPNENYGYTF.

V and J are TRBV5-6 and TRBJ2-1; D might be TRBD2 (6 bases). V was cut by 1 base and J by 0 bases, with 8 bases left in between. CDR1 SGHDT and CDR2 YYEEEE come from the germline V gene. The CDR3 runs to 15 residues. The CDR3 reads CASSLLGGSYNEQFF. The CDR3 DNA reads as TGTGCCAGCAGCTTGTTGGGGGGCTCCTACAATGAGCAGTTCTTC. Combining the CDR3 with reference TRBV5-6 and TRBJ2-1 gives the whole variable domain DAGVTQSPTHLIKTRGQQVTLRCSPKSGHDTVSWYQQALGQGPQFIFQYYEEEERQRGNFPDRFSGHQFPNYSSELNVNALLLGDSALYLCASSLLGGSYNEQFFGPGTRLTVL.

The V gene is TRBV6-5, the J gene TRBJ2-1; 11 bases agree with TRBD2. V trimming: 0 bases; J trimming: 10 bases; junction bases outside the gene matches: 8. CDR1 is MNHEY and CDR2 is SVGAGI in the germline V gene. There are 16 residues in the CDR3. In nucleotides, the CDR3 is TGTGCCAGCAGTTACTCGGAGGGACTAGCGGCCCGGGAGCAGTTCTTC. This sequence encodes CASSYSEGLAAREQFF.

The J gene is TRBJ1-1, the V gene TRBV6-5; D remains unclear. CDR1 and CDR2 (germline): MNHEY, SVGAGI. The CDR3 runs to 12 residues. Trimming cost V 6 bases and J 4 bases, with 9 bases left between them. The CDR3 loop reads CASSPLGTEAFF. The DNA of the CDR3 is TGTGCCAGCAGCCCCCTAGGCACTGAAGCTTTCTTT.

This chain joins TRBV6-5 and TRBJ1-4; 7 bases line up with TRBD1. The V gene end was trimmed by 5 bases and the J gene end by 5 bases; junction bases not matched to a gene: 5. There are 14 residues in the CDR3. The V gene's germline CDR1 is MNHEY and CDR2 SVGAGI. The DNA of the CDR3 is TGTGCCAGCAGTACGGGACAGAAGAATGAAAAACTGTTTTTT. Encoded protein: CASSTGQKNEKLFF.

The chain couples TRBV9 to TRBJ2-2, with 7 bases lining up with TRBD2. The CDR3 spans 15 residues. V lost 0 bases to trimming and J lost 8 bases; unmatched junction nucleotides: 7. Looked up from germline, CDR1 is SGDLS and CDR2 is YYNGEE. The CDR3 coding sequence is TGTGCCAGCAGCGTAGCTGCCGCGGGGGAGGGGGAGCTGTTTTTT. It yields the protein CASSVAAAGEGELFF. Full variable domain (missing parts from reference TRBV9 and TRBJ2-2): DSGVTQTPKHLITATGQRVTLRCSPRSGDLSVYWYQQSLDQGLQFLIQYYNGEERAKGNILERFSAQQFPDLHSELNLSSLELGDSALYFCASSVAAAGEGELFFGEGSRLTVL.

In nucleotides, the CDR3 is TGTGCCACCAGCAGAGATTCCGCCAGGGGGCGAGAAAAACTGTTTTTT. It yields the protein CATSRDSARGREKLFF. This chain uses TRBV15 with TRBJ1-4; 8 bases fit TRBD1. Germline V lookup: CDR1 LNHNV, CDR2 YYDKDF (reference sequence). The CDR3 has 16 amino acids. After removal of 0 bases from V and 8 bases from J, the junction contained 8 bases not matched to a gene.

This chain links TRBV9 with TRBJ1-2, with unresolved D. This CDR3 spans 12 amino acids. The germline V gene encodes CDR1 SGDLS and CDR2 YYNGEE. V lost 3 bases to trimming and J lost 7 bases, with 10 bases between them. The CDR3 loop reads CASSGVPSGYTF. The CDR3 DNA is TGTGCCAGCAGCGGAGTGCCGAGTGGCTACACCTTC.

As to this clone: One end of the junction fails to match germline, which may point to a read error. This sequence joins TRBV27 and TRBJ1-6; the D is unclear. From germline, CDR1 is MNHEY and CDR2 SMNVEV (reference sequence). The CDR3 is 14 residues long. CDR3 DNA sequence: TGTGCCAGCAGTTCGGACTCCTATAATTTACCCCTCCACTTT. It translates to CASSSDSYNLPLHF.

The V and J genes are TRBV6-5 and TRBJ2-4, with 9 nucleotides matching TRBD1. Germline CDR1 is MNHEY and CDR2 is SVGAGI. Losses at the gene ends were 6 bases for V and 12 bases for J; bases not matched to a gene: 15. This CDR3 is built from 15 residues. This CDR3 is CASRPPGTGSPAQYF. The CDR3 nucleotides are TGTGCCAGCAGGCCCCCCGGGACAGGGTCGCCCGCTCAGTACTTC.

The rearrangement links TRBV5-1 to TRBJ1-3, with D unclear. This CDR3 spans 16 amino acids. Germline assignment: CDR1 SGHRS and CDR2 YFSETQ. V lost 0 bases, J lost 0 bases, and 10 bases lay in between. The CDR3: CASSLGLSISGNTIYF. DNA for the CDR3: TGCGCCAGCAGCTTGGGGCTGTCGATCTCTGGAAACACCATATATTTT.